This is a list of T cell receptor beta chains from one sample in a study of cytomegalovirus exposure and HLA in healthy donors. Here immunoSEQ multiplex PCR was the method, and the copy in TCRdb shows in-frame clones only, minus some. The table lists 100,000 or so clones, 70% to 75% of them singletons. Material for sequencing was PBMCs. These receptors were obtained from a man aged 35-49 years in good health and CMV-seronegative. The conserved cysteine and the conserved F or W are not part of the CDR3 here. The order of the fields is V gene, J gene, CDR3 protein.

TRBV27	TRBJ2-7	ASSLSIGGYEQY
TRBV15	TRBJ1-2	ATSRRQGIRGYT
TRBV27	TRBJ1-5	ASSDRGLNQPQH
TRBV5-1	TRBJ2-1	ASSPRTSGSPYNEQF
TRBV19	TRBJ1-2	ASLPGTGGRGYT
TRBV28	TRBJ2-2	ASSFPAGETGELF
TRBV2	TRBJ1-6	ASSDPRDREKSPLH
TRBV19	TRBJ2-7	ATVGQGNEQY
TRBV5-1	TRBJ2-7	ASTPRGTGSNEQY
TRBV4-2	TRBJ2-7	ASSQGLKMWTGGVDEQY
TRBV7-9	TRBJ2-1	ASSLVDGDEQF
TRBV7-9	TRBJ2-1	ASSLWRVRGGREFNEQF
TRBV6-5	TRBJ1-1	ASSYEGLGNTEAF
TRBV25-1	TRBJ1-3	ASSGQSSGNTIY
TRBV9	TRBJ2-7	ASSTGQGFGEQY
TRBV11-3	TRBJ2-3	ASSNPSGGKSDTQY
TRBV6-5	TRBJ2-1	ASSYVSGRAGQF
TRBV5-1	TRBJ1-1	ASSAYRESSEAF
TRBV19	TRBJ2-7	ASSPGGGYEQY
TRBV19	TRBJ2-5	AISSRAGGPLETQY
TRBV5-4	TRBJ2-7	ASSPRQGLFYEQY
TRBV7-9	TRBJ2-7	ASSLTDQGSSYEQY
TRBV29-1	TRBJ2-7	SVATTYYEQY
TRBV28	TRBJ2-5	ASSFRGETQY
TRBV28	TRBJ2-1	ASSLGGTYNEQF
TRBV10-1	TRBJ2-1	ASSESKSGLYYNEQF
TRBV18	TRBJ1-1	ASSRTGGTEAF
TRBV29-1	TRBJ2-1	SVPLGVAGGFLGF
TRBV7-9	TRBJ2-5	ASSLISGEETQY
TRBV7-9	TRBJ2-2	ASSLAWTGGTGELF
TRBV4-3	TRBJ1-4	ASSQDYNEKLF
TRBV18	TRBJ1-3	ASSNGRPNSGNTIY
TRBV4-3	TRBJ2-7	ASSPTGTGGTEQY
TRBV2	TRBJ2-7	ASLRGYEQY
TRBV5-4	TRBJ1-4	ASSGAGGRVKEKLF
TRBV11-2	TRBJ2-1	ASSLAIRRPFPEF
TRBV6-5	TRBJ1-1	ASNPGGSAEAF
TRBV6-4	TRBJ2-1	ASSWDTGSAYNEQF
TRBV6-5	TRBJ1-2	ASSYSALPPSHGYT
TRBV30	TRBJ2-6	AWSAGSGANVLT
TRBV7-9	TRBJ2-5	ASSLAAGGQETQY
TRBV29-1	TRBJ2-7	SVAYRVHEQY
TRBV5-1	TRBJ2-7	ASRALPGQGYEQY
TRBV7-2	TRBJ2-5	ASSDPGGGGLQETQY
TRBV27	TRBJ1-4	ASSLWGPNERIDEKLF
TRBV14	TRBJ1-1	ASSQLGNTEAF
TRBV18	TRBJ1-5	ASSPDRDQPQH
TRBV30	TRBJ2-7	AWSRDRGRDEQY
TRBV5-4	TRBJ1-2	ASTFGGEHYGYT
TRBV4-1	TRBJ2-3	ASSQETSTDTQY
TRBV5-1	TRBJ1-5	ASSPGVMDNQPQH
TRBV5-4	TRBJ2-7	ASSSSYEQY
TRBV19	TRBJ2-3	ASSISQVGDTQY